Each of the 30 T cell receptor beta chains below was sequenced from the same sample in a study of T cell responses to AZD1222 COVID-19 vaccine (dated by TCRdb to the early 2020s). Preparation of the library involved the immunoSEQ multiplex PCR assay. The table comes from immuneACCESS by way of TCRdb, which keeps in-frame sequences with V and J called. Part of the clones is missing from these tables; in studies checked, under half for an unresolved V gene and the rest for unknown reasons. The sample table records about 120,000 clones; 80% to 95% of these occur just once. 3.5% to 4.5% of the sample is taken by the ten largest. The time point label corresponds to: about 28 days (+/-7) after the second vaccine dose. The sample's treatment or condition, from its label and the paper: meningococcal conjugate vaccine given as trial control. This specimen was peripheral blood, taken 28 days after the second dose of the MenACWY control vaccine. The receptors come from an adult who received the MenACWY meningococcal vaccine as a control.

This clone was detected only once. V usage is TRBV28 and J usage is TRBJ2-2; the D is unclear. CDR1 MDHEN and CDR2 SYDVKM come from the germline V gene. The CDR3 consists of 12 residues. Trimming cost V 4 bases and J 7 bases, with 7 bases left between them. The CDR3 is CASSSHHGELFF. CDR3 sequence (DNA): TGTGCCAGCAGTTCTCACCACGGGGAGCTGTTTTTT.

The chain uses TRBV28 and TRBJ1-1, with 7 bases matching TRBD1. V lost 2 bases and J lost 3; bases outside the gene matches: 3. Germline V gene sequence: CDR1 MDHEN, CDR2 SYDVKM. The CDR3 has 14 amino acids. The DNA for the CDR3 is TGTGCCAGCAGTTTAATCCAGGGGGACACTGAAGCTTTCTTT. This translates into CASSLIQGDTEAFF.

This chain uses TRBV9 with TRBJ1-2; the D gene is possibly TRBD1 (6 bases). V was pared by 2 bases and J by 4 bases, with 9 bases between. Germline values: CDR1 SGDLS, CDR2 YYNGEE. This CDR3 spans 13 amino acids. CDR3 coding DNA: TGTGCCAGCAGCGTGGGGGGGCCCTATGGCTACACCTTC. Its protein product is CASSVGGPYGYTF.

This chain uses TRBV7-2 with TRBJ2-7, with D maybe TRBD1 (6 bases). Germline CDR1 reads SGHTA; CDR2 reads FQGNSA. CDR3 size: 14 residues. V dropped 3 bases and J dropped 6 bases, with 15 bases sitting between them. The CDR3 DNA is TGTGCCAGCAGCTTTCACAGGGACCTCTCCGAGCAGTACTTC. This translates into CASSFHRDLSEQYF.

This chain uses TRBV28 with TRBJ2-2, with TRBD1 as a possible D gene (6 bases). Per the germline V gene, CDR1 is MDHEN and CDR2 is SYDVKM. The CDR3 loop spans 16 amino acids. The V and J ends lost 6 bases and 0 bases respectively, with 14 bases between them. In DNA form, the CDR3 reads TGTGCCAGCAGCTTAGACAGGATTACGAACACCGGGGAGCTGTTTTTT. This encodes CASSLDRITNTGELFF.

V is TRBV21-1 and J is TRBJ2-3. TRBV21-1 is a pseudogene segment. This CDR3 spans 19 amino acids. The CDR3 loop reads CASSKGDARDHHGGDTQYF. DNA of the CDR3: TGTGCCAGCAGCAAAGGGGACGCCCGGGACCACCACGGTGGAGATACGCAGTATTTT.

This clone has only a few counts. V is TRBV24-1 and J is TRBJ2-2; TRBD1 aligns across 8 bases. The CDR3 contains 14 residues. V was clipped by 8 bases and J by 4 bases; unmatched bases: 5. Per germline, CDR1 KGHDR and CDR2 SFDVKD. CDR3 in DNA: TGTGCCACCACCGGTACAGGGGGCACCGGGGAGCTGTTTTTT. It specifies CATTGTGGTGELFF.

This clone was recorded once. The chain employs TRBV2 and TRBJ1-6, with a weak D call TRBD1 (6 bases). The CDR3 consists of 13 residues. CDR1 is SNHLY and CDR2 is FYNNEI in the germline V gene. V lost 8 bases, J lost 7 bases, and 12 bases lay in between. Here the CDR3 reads CASGPQGNSPLHF. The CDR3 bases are TGTGCCAGCGGTCCGCAGGGGAATTCACCCCTCCACTTT.

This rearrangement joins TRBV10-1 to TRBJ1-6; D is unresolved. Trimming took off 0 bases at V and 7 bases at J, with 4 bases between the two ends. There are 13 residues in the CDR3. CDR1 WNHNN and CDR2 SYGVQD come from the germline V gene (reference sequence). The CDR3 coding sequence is TGCGCCAGCAGTGAGTCTGGGAATTCACCCCTCCACTTT. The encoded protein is CASSESGNSPLHF.

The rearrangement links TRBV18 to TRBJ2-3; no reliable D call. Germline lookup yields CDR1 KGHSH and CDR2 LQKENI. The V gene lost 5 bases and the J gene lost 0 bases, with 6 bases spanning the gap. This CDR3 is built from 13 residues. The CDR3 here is CASSSLSTDTQYF. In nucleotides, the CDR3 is TGTGCCAGCTCAAGCCTGAGCACAGATACGCAGTATTTT.

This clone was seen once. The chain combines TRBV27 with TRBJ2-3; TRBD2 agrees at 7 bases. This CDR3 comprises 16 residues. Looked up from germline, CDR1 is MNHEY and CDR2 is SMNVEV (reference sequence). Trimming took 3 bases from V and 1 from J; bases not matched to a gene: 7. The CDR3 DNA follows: TGTGCCAGCAGTTTTGTTAGGGCGGGGGGCACAGATACGCAGTATTTT. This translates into CASSFVRAGGTDTQYF.

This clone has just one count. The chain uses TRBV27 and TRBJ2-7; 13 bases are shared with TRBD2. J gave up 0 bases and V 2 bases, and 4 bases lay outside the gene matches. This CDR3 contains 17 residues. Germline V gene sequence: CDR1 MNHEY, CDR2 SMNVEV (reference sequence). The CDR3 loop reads CASSLEGLAGTSYEQYF. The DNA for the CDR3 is TGTGCCAGCAGTTTAGAGGGACTAGCGGGAACCTCCTACGAGCAGTACTTC.

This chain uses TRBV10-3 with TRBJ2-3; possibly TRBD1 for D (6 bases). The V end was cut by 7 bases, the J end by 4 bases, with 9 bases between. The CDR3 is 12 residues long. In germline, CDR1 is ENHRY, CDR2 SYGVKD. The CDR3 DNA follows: TGTGCCATCAAGGGGGATGCAGATACGCAGTATTTT. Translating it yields CAIKGDADTQYF.

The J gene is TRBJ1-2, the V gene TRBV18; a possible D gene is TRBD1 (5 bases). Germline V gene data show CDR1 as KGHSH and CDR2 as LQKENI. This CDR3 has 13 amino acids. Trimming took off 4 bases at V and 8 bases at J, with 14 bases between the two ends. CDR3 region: CASSQQDAPGYTF. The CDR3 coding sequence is TGTGCCAGCTCACAACAGGACGCCCCGGGCTACACCTTC.

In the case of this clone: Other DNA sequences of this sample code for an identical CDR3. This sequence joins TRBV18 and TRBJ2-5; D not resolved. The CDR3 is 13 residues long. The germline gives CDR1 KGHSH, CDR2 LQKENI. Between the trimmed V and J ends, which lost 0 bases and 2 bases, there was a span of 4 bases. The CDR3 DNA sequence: TGTGCCAGCTCACCACCGTCACAAGAGACCCAGTACTTC. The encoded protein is CASSPPSQETQYF. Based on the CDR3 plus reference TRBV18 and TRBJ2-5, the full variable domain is NAGVMQNPRHLVRRRGQEARLRCSPMKGHSHVYWYRQLPEEGLKFMVYLQKENIIDESGMPKERFSAEFPKEGPSILRIQQVVRGDSAAYFCASSPPSQETQYFGPGTRLLVL.

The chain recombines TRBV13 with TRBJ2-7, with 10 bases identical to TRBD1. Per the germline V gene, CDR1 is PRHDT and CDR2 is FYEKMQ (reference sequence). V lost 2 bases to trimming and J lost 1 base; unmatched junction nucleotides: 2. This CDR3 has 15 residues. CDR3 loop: CASSLLDRGSYEQYF. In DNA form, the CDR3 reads TGTGCCAGCAGCTTATTGGACAGGGGGTCCTACGAGCAGTACTTC.

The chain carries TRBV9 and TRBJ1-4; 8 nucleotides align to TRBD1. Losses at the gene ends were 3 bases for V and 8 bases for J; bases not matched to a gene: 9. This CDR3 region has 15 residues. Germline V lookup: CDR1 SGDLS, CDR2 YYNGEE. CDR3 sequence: CASSGQGAGREKLFF. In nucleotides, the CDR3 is TGTGCCAGCAGCGGCCAGGGGGCAGGAAGGGAAAAACTGTTTTTT.

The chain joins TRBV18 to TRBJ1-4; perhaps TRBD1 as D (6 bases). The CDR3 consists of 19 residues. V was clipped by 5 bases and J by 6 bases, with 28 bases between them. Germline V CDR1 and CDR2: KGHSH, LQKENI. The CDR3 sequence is CASSSTIGGASERDEKLFF. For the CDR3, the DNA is TGTGCCAGCTCATCCACGATTGGGGGGGCATCCGAAAGAGATGAAAAACTGTTTTTT.

The CDR3 spells CASSPGRDRGNNSPLHF. CDR3 coding DNA: TGTGCCAGCAGCCCGGGCCGGGACAGGGGAAATAATTCACCCCTCCACTTT. V gene TRBV7-6 combines with J gene TRBJ1-6; 10 bases are a match to TRBD1. The CDR3 sequence is 17 residues long. Germline lookup yields CDR1 SGHVS and CDR2 FNYEAQ. Trimming cost V 5 bases and J 5 bases; bases outside gene matches: 9.

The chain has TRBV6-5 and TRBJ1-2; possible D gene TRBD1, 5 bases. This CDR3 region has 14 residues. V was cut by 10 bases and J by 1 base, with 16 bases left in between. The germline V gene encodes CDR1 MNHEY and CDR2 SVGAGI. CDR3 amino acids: CATFPADSNYGYTF. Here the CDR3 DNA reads TGTGCCACCTTTCCGGCCGACAGTAACTATGGCTACACCTTC.

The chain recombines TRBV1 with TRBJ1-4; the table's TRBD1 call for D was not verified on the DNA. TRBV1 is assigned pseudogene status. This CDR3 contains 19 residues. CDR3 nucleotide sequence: TGCACCAGCAGCCAAAGTCTAACCTGGGAAGGGGACAGGGATGAAAAACTGTTTTTT. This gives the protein CTSSQSLTWEGDRDEKLFF.

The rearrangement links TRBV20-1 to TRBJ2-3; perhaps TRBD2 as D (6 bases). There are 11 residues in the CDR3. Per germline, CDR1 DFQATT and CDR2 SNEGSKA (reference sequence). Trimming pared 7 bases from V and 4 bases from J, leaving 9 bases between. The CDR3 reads CSVRGSDTQYF. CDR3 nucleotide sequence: TGCAGTGTTCGGGGGTCAGATACGCAGTATTTT.

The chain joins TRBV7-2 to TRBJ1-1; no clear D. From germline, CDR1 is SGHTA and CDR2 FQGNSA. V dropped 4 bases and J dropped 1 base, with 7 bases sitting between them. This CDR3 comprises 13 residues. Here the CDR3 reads CASSSPANTEAFF. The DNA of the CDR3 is TGTGCCAGCAGCTCCCCCGCGAACACTGAAGCTTTCTTT.

CDR3 protein: CASSPGAGAASNEQFF. The CDR3 DNA reads TGCGCCAGCAGCCCTGGGGCCGGGGCAGCCTCCAATGAGCAGTTCTTC. The chain combines TRBV5-1 with TRBJ2-1, with D possibly called TRBD1 or TRBD2 (5 bases each). CDR1 and CDR2 (germline): SGHRS, YFSETQ. The CDR3 runs 16 residues. With 4 bases removed from V and 6 bases from J, the gap between germline ends came to 20 bases. Drawing the rest from reference TRBV5-1 and TRBJ2-1, the complete variable domain is KAGVTQTPRYLIKTRGQQVTLSCSPISGHRSVSWYQQTPGQGLQFLFEYFSETQRNKGNFPGRFSGRQFSNSRSEMNVSTLELGDSALYLCASSPGAGAASNEQFFGPGTRLTVL.

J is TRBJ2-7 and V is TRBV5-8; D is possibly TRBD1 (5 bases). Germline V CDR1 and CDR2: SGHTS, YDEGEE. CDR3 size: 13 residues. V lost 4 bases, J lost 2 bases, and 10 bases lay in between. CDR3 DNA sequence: TGTGCCAGCAGCGAGCAGGGAACCTACGAGCAGTACGTC. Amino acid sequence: CASSEQGTYEQYV.

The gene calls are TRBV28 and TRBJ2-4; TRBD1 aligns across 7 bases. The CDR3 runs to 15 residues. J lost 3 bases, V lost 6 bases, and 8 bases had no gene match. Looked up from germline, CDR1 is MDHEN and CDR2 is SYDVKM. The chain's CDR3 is CASRPTGTVKNIQYF. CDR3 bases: TGTGCCAGCAGGCCAACCGGGACAGTCAAAAACATTCAGTACTTC. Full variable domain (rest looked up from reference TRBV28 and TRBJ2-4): DVKVTQSSRYLVKRTGEKVFLECVQDMDHENMFWYRQDPGLGLRLIYFSYDVKMKEKGDIPEGYSVSREKKERFSLILESASTNQTSMYLCASRPTGTVKNIQYFGAGTRLSVL.

The CDR3 nucleotides are TGTGCCAGCAGTTGGGGACTAGCGGAGTCGAACACCGGGGAGCTGTTTTTT. It translates to CASSWGLAESNTGELFF. This sequence joins TRBV6-2 or TRBV6-3 and TRBJ2-2, with TRBD2 identical over 11 bases. After removal of 4 bases from V and 0 bases from J, the junction contained 4 bases not matched to a gene. Germline V CDR1 and CDR2: MNHEY, SVGEGT. The CDR3 sequence is 17 residues long.

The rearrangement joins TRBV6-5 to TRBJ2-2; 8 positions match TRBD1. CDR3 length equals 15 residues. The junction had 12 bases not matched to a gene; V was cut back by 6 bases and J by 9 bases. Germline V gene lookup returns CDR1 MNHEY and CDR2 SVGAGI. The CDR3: CASRHTDRGDRELFF. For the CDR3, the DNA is TGTGCCAGCAGACACACCGACAGGGGTGACCGGGAGCTGTTTTTT.

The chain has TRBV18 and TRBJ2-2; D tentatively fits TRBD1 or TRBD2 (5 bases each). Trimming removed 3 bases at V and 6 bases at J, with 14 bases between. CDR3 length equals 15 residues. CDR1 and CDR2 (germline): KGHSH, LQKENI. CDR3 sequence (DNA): TGTGCCAGCTCACCTGCCGGACTGGGGGCCGGGGAGCTGTTTTTT. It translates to CASSPAGLGAGELFF.

This CDR3 reads CASSIRRGWVKLFF. The CDR3 DNA reads as TGTGCCAGTAGTATACGAAGGGGATGGGTAAAACTGTTTTTT. J is TRBJ1-4 and V is TRBV19, with D maybe TRBD1 (5 bases). From germline, CDR1 is LNHDA and CDR2 SQIVND (reference sequence). V was pared by 2 bases and J by 10 bases, with 14 bases between. The CDR3 contains 14 residues.